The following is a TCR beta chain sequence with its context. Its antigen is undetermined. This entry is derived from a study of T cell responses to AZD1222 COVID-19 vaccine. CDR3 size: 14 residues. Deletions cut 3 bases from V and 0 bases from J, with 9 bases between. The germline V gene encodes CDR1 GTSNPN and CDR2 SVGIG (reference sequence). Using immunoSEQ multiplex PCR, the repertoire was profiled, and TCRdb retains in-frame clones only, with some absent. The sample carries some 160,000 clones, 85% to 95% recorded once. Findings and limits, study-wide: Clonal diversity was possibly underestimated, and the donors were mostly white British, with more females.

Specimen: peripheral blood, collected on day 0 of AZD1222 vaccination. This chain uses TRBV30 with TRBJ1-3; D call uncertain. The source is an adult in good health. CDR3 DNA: TGTGCCTGGAGCGATTTAAGCTCTGGAAACACCATATATTTT. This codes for CAWSDLSSGNTIYF. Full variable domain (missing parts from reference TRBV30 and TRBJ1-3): SQTIHQWPATLVQPVGSPLSLECTVEGTSNPNLYWYRQAAGRGLQLLFYSVGIGQISSEVPQNLSASRPQDRQFILSSKKLLLSDSGFYLCAWSDLSSGNTIYFGEGSWLTVV.